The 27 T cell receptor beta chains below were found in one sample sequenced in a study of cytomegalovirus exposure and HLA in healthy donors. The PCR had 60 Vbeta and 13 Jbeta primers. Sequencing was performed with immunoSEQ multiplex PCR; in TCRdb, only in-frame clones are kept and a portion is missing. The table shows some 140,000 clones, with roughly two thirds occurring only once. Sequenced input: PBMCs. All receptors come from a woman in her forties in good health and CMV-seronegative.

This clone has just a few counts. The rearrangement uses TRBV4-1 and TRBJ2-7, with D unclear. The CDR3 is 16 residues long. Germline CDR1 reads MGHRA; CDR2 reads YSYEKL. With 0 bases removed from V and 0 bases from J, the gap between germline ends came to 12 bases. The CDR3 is CASSQDPGRSSYEQYF. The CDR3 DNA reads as TGCGCCAGCAGCCAAGACCCAGGCCGAAGCTCCTACGAGCAGTACTTC.

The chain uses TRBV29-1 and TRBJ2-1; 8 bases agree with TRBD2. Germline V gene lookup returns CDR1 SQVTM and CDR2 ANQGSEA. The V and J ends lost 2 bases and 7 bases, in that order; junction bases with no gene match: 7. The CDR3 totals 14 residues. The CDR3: CSVERGGYRNEQFF. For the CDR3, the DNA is TGCAGCGTTGAACGGGGGGGCTATAGGAATGAGCAGTTCTTC.

The CDR3 loop is CATLLSRANYGYTF. CDR3 nucleotide sequence: TGTGCCACCCTTCTTTCGAGGGCTAACTATGGCTACACCTTC. V gene TRBV5-6 combines with J gene TRBJ1-2; D is unresolved. In germline, CDR1 is SGHDT, CDR2 YYEEEE. V was pared by 9 bases and J by 0 bases, with 15 bases between. CDR3 size: 14 residues.

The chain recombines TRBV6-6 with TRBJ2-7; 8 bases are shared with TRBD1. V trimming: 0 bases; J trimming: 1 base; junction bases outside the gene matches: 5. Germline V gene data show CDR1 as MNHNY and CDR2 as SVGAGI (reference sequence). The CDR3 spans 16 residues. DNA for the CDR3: TGTGCCAGCAGTTACTCGTCAGGGGGCCTATCCTACGAGCAGTACGTC. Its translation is CASSYSSGGLSYEQYV.

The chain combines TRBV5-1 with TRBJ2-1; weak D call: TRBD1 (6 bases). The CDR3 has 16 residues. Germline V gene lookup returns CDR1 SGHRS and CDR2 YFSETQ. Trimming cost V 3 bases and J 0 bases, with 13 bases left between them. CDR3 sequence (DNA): TGCGCCAGCAGCTCCATAACAGGGAGCTCCTACAATGAGCAGTTCTTC. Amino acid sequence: CASSSITGSSYNEQFF.

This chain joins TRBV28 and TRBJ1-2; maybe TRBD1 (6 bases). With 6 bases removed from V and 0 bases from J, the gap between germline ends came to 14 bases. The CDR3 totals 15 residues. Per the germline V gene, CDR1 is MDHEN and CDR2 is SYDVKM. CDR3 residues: CASRNTGRANYGYTF. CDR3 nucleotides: TGTGCCAGCAGAAACACAGGGAGAGCTAACTATGGCTACACCTTC.

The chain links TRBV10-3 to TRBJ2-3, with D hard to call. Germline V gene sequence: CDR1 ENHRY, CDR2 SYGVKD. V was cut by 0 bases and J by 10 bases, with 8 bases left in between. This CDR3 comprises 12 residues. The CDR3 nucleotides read TGTGCCATCAGTGAGTCCCGGGTATCGCAGTATTTT. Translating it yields CAISESRVSQYF.

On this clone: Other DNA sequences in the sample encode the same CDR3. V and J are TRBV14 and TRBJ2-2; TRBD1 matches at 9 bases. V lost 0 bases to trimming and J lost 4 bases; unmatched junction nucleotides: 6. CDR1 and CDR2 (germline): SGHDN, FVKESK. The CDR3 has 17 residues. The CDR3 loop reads CASSQEGTGPITGELFF. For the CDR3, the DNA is TGTGCCAGCAGCCAAGAGGGGACAGGGCCAATCACCGGGGAGCTGTTTTTT.

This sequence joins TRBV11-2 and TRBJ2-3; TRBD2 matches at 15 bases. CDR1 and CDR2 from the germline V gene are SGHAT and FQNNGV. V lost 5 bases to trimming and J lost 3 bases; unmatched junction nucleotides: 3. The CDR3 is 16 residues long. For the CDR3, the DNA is TGTGCCAGCAGCCGGACTAGCGGGGGGGCAACAGATACGCAGTATTTT. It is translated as CASSRTSGGATDTQYF.

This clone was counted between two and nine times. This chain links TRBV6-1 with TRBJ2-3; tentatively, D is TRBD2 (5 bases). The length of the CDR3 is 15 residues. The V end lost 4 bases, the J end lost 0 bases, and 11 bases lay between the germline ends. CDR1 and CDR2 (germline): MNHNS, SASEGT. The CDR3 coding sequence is TGTGCCAGCAGTGCCCGGCTAGCTAGCACAGATACGCAGTATTTT. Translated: CASSARLASTDTQYF.

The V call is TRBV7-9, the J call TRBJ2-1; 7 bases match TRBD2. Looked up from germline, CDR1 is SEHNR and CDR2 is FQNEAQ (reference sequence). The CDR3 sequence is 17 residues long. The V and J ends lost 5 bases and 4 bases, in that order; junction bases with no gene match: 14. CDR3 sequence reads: CASSPHGAGTSYNEQFF. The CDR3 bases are TGTGCCAGCAGCCCCCATGGAGCGGGGACCTCTTACAATGAGCAGTTCTTC.

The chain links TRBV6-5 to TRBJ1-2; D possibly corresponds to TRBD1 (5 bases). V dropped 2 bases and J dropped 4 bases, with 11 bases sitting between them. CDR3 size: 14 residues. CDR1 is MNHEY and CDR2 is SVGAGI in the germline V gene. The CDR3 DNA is TGTGCCAGCAGTTACATCGGACAAGTCTATGGCTACACCTTC. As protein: CASSYIGQVYGYTF.

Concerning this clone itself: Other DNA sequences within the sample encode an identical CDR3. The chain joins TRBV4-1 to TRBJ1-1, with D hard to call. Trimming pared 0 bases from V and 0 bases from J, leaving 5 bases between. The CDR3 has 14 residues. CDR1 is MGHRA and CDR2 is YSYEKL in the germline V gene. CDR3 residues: CASSQDSVNTEAFF. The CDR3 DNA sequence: TGCGCCAGCAGCCAAGATTCAGTGAACACTGAAGCTTTCTTT.

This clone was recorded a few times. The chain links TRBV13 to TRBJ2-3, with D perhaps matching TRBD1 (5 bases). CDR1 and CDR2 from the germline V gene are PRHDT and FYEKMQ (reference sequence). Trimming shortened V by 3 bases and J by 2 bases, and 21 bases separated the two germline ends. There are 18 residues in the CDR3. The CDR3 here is CASSFLVPPRAVTDTQYF. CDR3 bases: TGTGCCAGCAGCTTCTTAGTACCCCCCAGGGCCGTCACAGATACGCAGTATTTT.

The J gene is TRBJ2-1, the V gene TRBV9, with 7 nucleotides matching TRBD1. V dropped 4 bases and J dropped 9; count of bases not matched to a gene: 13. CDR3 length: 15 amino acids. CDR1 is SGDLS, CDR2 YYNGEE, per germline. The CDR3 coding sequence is TGTGCCAGCAGCCCCCGTCCCGGGACAGAAGGTGAGCAGTTCTTC. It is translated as CASSPRPGTEGEQFF.

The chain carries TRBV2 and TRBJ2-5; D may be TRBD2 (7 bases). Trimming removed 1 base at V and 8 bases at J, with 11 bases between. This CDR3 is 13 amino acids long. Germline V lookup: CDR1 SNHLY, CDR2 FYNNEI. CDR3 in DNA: TGTGCCAGCAGTGAAGAGGGGGGGAGCACCCAGTACTTC. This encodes CASSEEGGSTQYF.

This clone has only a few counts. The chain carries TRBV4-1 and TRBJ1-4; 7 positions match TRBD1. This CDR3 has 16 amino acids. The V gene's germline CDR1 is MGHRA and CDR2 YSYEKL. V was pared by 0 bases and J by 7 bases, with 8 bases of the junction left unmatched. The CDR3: CASSQDRVRGVEKLFF. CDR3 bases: TGCGCCAGCAGCCAAGATCGTGTCAGGGGGGTTGAAAAACTGTTTTTT.

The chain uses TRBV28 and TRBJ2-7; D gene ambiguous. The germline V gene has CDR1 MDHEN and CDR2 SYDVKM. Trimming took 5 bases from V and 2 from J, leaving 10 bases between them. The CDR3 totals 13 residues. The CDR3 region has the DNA TGTGCCAGCAGTACAGAAGCCCCCTACGAGCAGTACGTC. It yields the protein CASSTEAPYEQYV.

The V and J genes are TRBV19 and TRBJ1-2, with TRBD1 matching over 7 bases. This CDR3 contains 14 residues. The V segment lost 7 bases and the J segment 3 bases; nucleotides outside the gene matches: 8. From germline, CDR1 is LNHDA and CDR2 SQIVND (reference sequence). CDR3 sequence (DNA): TGTGCCAGTACCCCATCCGGGACAGACTATGGCTACACCTTC. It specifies CASTPSGTDYGYTF.

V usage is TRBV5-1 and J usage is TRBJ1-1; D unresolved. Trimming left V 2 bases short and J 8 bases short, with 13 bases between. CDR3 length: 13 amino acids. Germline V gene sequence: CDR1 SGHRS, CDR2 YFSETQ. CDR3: CASSFSGSGEAFF. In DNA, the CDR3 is TGCGCCAGCAGCTTTAGTGGTTCGGGGGAAGCTTTCTTT.

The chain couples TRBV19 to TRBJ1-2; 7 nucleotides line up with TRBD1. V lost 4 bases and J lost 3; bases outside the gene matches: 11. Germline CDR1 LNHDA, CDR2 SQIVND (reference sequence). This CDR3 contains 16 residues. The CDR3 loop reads CASSTRGPPRHYGYTF. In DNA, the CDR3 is TGTGCCAGTAGTACGAGGGGGCCACCTCGTCACTATGGCTACACCTTC.

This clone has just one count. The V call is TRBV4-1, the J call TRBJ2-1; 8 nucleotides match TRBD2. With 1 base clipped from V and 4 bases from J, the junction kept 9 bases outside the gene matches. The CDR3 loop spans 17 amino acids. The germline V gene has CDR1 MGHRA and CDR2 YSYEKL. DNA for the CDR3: TGCGCCAGCAGCCAAGGAAGCCAGCGGGGGAGGTACAATGAGCAGTTCTTC. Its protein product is CASSQGSQRGRYNEQFF.

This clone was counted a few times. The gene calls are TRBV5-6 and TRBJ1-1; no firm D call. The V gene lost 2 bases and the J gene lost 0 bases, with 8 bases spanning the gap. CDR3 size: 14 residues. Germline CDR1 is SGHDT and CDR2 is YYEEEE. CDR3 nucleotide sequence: TGTGCCAGCAGCTTCTTGGCTCTGAACACTGAAGCTTTCTTT. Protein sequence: CASSFLALNTEAFF.

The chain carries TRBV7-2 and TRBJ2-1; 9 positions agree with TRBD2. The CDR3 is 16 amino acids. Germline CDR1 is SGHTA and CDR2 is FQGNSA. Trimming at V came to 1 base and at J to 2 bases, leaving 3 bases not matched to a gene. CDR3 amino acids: CASSLDAGGPYNEQFF. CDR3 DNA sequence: TGTGCCAGCAGCTTAGATGCGGGGGGGCCCTACAATGAGCAGTTCTTC.

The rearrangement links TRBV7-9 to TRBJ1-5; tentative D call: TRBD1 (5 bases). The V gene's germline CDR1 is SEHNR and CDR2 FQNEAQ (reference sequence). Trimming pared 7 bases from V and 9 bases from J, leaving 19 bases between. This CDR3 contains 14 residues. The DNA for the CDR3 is TGTGCCAGCACCGAACTGGACACAACCAGGCCCCAGCATTTT. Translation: CASTELDTTRPQHF.

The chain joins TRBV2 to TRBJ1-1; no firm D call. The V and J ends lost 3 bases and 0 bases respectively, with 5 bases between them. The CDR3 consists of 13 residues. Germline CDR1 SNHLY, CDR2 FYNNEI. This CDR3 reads CASSDRLNTEAFF. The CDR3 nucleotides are TGTGCCAGCAGTGACAGGCTGAACACTGAAGCTTTCTTT.

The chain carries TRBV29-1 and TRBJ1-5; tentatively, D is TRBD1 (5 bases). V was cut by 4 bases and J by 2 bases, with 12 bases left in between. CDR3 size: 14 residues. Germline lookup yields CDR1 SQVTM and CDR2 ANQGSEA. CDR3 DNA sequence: TGCAGCGTTGGGGGGGGGACTGGCAATCAGCCCCAGCATTTT. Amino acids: CSVGGGTGNQPQHF.